This is a list of T cell receptor beta chains from one sample in a study of blood T cell repertoires in COVID-19. The repertoire was sequenced with immunoSEQ multiplex PCR; TCRdb's copy has only in-frame clones and lacks some. The table includes 150,000 to 200,000 clones, about 90% detected once. The sample taken for sequencing was PBMCs or T cells enriched from blood (not recorded which). The receptor source for this set is a woman younger than 30 who had recovered from COVID-19. Both conserved end residues are part of each CDR3. The order of the fields is J gene, V gene, D gene, clone size, CDR3 DNA, CDR3 protein. The D gene is left open where the match is weak. Only some rows state a clone size, as once, few, many or a class for expanded clones.

J gene: TRBJ1-2; V gene: TRBV6-1; D gene: -; clone size: -; CDR3 DNA: TGTGCCAGCCTGGACTCGTTAAACTATGGCTACACCTTC; CDR3 protein: CASLDSLNYGYTF
J gene: TRBJ2-7; V gene: TRBV21-1; D gene: -; clone size: -; CDR3 DNA: TGTGCCAGCAGCAAAAGGTCTAGCGGCACCCACGAGCAGTACTTC; CDR3 protein: CASSKRSSGTHEQYF
J gene: TRBJ2-7; V gene: TRBV2; D gene: -; clone size: -; CDR3 DNA: TGTGCCAGCAGGACACCCTCCAGTAGCGAGCAGTACTTC; CDR3 protein: CASRTPSSSEQYF
J gene: TRBJ1-5; V gene: TRBV19; D gene: -; clone size: once; CDR3 DNA: TGTGCCAGTAGTATAGTTTTGGGGGGGTACAATCAGCCCCAGCATTTT; CDR3 protein: CASSIVLGGYNQPQHF
J gene: TRBJ1-3; V gene: TRBV24-1; D gene: -; clone size: -; CDR3 DNA: TGTGCCACCAGTGATGGGTGGGAGAACACCATATATTTT; CDR3 protein: CATSDGWENTIYF
J gene: TRBJ1-6; V gene: TRBV9; D gene: -; clone size: -; CDR3 DNA: TGTGCCAGCAGCGTCGCGGACGGGAACTCCTATAATTCACCCCTCCACTTT; CDR3 protein: CASSVADGNSYNSPLHF
J gene: TRBJ2-3; V gene: TRBV2; D gene: TRBD2; clone size: once; CDR3 DNA: TGTGCCAGCTCCCAAGAAGTAGCGGGAGTGGGTACGCAGTATTTT; CDR3 protein: CASSQEVAGVGTQYF
J gene: TRBJ2-3; V gene: TRBV9; D gene: -; clone size: -; CDR3 DNA: TGTGCCAGCAGCGTAGTAGGCGGGGACACAGATACGCAGTATTTT; CDR3 protein: CASSVVGGDTDTQYF
J gene: TRBJ2-7; V gene: TRBV23-1; D gene: -; clone size: -; CDR3 DNA: TGCGCCAGCAGAAAACCCCAGGGCTGCCTCTCCTACGAGCAGTACTTC; CDR3 protein: CASRKPQGCLSYEQYF
J gene: TRBJ2-7; V gene: TRBV7-8; D gene: TRBD2; clone size: -; CDR3 DNA: TGTGCCAGCAGCTTAGCGGGACTAGCGGGCTCCTACGAGCAGTACTTC; CDR3 protein: CASSLAGLAGSYEQYF
J gene: TRBJ1-1; V gene: TRBV5-1; D gene: TRBD1; clone size: -; CDR3 DNA: TGCGCCAGCAGCTTGGAAGGACAGGGAAGCACTGAAGCTTTCTTT; CDR3 protein: CASSLEGQGSTEAFF
J gene: TRBJ2-7; V gene: TRBV21-1; D gene: -; clone size: once; CDR3 DNA: TGTGCCAGCAGCAACGGGGGTTCCTACGAGCAGTACTTC; CDR3 protein: CASSNGGSYEQYF
J gene: TRBJ1-5; V gene: TRBV6-5; D gene: -; clone size: -; CDR3 DNA: TGTGCCAGCAGGGCGGAGGGTTTGGGCAATCAGCCCCAGCATTTT; CDR3 protein: CASRAEGLGNQPQHF
J gene: TRBJ2-3; V gene: TRBV7-9; D gene: -; clone size: -; CDR3 DNA: TGTGCCAGCAGCTTGAGGGACATAACTAGCACAGATACGCAGTATTTT; CDR3 protein: CASSLRDITSTDTQYF
J gene: TRBJ1-1; V gene: TRBV2; D gene: TRBD1; clone size: -; CDR3 DNA: TGTGCCATTACCCCAAACAGGGGCGGGACTGAAGCTTTCTTT; CDR3 protein: CAITPNRGGTEAFF
J gene: TRBJ2-3; V gene: TRBV5-6; D gene: TRBD1; clone size: -; CDR3 DNA: TGTGCCAGCAGCTCCGGGACAGGGCCCGCAGATACGCAGTATTTT; CDR3 protein: CASSSGTGPADTQYF
J gene: TRBJ1-2; V gene: TRBV19; D gene: -; clone size: -; CDR3 DNA: TGTGCCAGTACCCCGGACAGATATGGCTACACCTTC; CDR3 protein: CASTPDRYGYTF
J gene: TRBJ1-2; V gene: TRBV18; D gene: TRBD1; clone size: -; CDR3 DNA: TGTGCCAGCTCACGGGGACAGTCCTATGGCTACACCTTC; CDR3 protein: CASSRGQSYGYTF